Shown below are 31 T cell receptor beta chains from a single sample sequenced in a study of T cells in Graves' hyperthyroidism and ophthalmopathy. TCR beta CDR3 regions were amplified from RNA. TCR CDR3 underwent first-round RT-PCR with the HTBI primer set. In TCRdb, the multiplex PCR reads were re-called with MiXCR into one record per CDR3 protein. This sample has approximately 380,000 distinct CDR3 sequences, with around an eighth found just once. What was sequenced was blood. Receptor source: a man aged 50-59 years with Graves' ophthalmopathy.

The table lists this clonotype with a few counts. Its ends do not fully match the called genes, so a read error is possible. This chain connects TRBV20-1 to TRBJ2-7, with D perhaps matching TRBD1 or TRBD2 (5 bases each). CDR3 length: 14 residues. Germline values: CDR1 DFQATT, CDR2 SNEGSKA (reference sequence). Written as DNA, the CDR3 is TGCAGTGCTCGCTCCACGGGGTCTCGGGACGAGCAGTGCTTC. Translation: CSARSTGSRDEQCF.

The gene calls are TRBV11-3 and TRBJ2-4; 11 bases are shared with TRBD2. Trimming took 0 bases from V and 10 from J; bases not matched to a gene: 8. Per the germline V gene, CDR1 is SGHNT and CDR2 is YENEEA. CDR3 length: 16 residues. Here the CDR3 DNA reads TGTGCCAGCAGCTTAGAACTAGCGGGAGTTTATGATATTCAGTACTTC. Amino acid sequence: CASSLELAGVYDIQYF.

The chain recombines TRBV6-1 with TRBJ2-7; D call uncertain. V was trimmed by 4 bases and J by 0 bases, leaving 7 bases between them. Germline CDR1 reads MNHNS; CDR2 reads SASEGT. The CDR3 loop spans 13 amino acids. The CDR3 protein is CASSVLDSYEQYF. The CDR3, as DNA: TGTGCCAGCAGTGTTCTAGACTCCTACGAGCAGTACTTC.

Ten or more counts support this clonotype. V usage is TRBV5-4 and J usage is TRBJ2-1, with 7 bases that match TRBD1. The CDR3 runs 15 residues. Looked up from germline, CDR1 is SGHNT and CDR2 is YYREEE (reference sequence). The V segment lost 2 bases and the J segment 9 bases; nucleotides outside the gene matches: 11. The CDR3 reads CASSLQGYRQGEQFF. The CDR3 region has the DNA TGTGCCAGCAGCTTACAGGGGTATCGTCAGGGTGAGCAGTTCTTC.

This clonotype came up many times. V gene TRBV7-8 combines with J gene TRBJ2-1; 7 bases are a match to TRBD2. Trimming took 1 base from V and 2 from J; bases not matched to a gene: 2. The length of the CDR3 is 15 residues. Germline V gives CDR1 SGHVS, CDR2 FQNEAQ. The CDR3, as DNA: TGTGCCAGCAGCTTAGTAACTAGCGCCTACAATGAGCAGTTCTTC. This sequence encodes CASSLVTSAYNEQFF.

The rearrangement uses TRBV12-3 or TRBV12-4 and TRBJ1-6, with D tentatively TRBD1 (6 bases). The CDR3 is made up of 14 amino acids. The ends were cut back, 0 bases at V and 10 bases at J, with 10 bases in the middle. CDR3 in DNA: TGTGCCAGCAGTTTAGCGCGGGGGGCCTCACCCCTCCACTTT. Protein: CASSLARGASPLHF.

The table lists this clonotype with many counts. The chain combines TRBV27 with TRBJ2-3; D uncertain. Germline values: CDR1 MNHEY, CDR2 SMNVEV (reference sequence). Between the trimmed V and J ends, which lost 3 bases and 5 bases, there was a span of 9 bases. The CDR3 has 13 amino acids. CDR3 loop: CASSFTPKDTQYF. The CDR3 DNA reads as TGTGCCAGCAGTTTTACCCCAAAAGATACGCAGTATTTT.

The chain recombines TRBV6-1 with TRBJ2-3; the D is unclear. Germline V gene sequence: CDR1 MNHNS, CDR2 SASEGT. Trimming pared 6 bases from V and 6 bases from J, leaving 10 bases between. This CDR3 contains 12 residues. In DNA form, the CDR3 reads TGTGCCAGCAGACCATCCGAGGATACGCAGTATTTT. Amino acid sequence: CASRPSEDTQYF.

This chain links TRBV27 with TRBJ2-6, with unresolved D. The germline V gene encodes CDR1 MNHEY and CDR2 SMNVEV (reference sequence). Trimming cost V 8 bases and J 0 bases, with 5 bases left between them. The CDR3 is 13 residues long. Here the CDR3 reads CASRPSGANVLTF. DNA of the CDR3: TGTGCCAGCCGTCCCTCTGGGGCCAACGTCCTGACTTTC.

This clonotype was detected many times. The chain combines TRBV28 with TRBJ2-5; 10 positions agree with TRBD1. Germline loops: CDR1 MDHEN, CDR2 SYDVKM. This CDR3 region has 16 residues. Trimming took 4 bases from V and 4 from J; bases not matched to a gene: 9. The CDR3 spells CASSSYWDRGTETQYF. CDR3 nucleotides: TGTGCCAGCAGTTCATACTGGGACAGGGGAACAGAGACCCAGTACTTC.

J is TRBJ1-6 and V is TRBV25-1; D is perhaps TRBD1 (6 bases). V lost 3 bases, J lost 7 bases, and 13 bases lay in between. Germline V lookup: CDR1 MGHDK, CDR2 SYGVNS. The CDR3 spans 15 residues. CDR3 amino acids: CASSEAGTRNSPLHF. In DNA form, the CDR3 reads TGTGCCAGCAGTGAGGCCGGGACACGGAATTCACCCCTCCACTTT. Filled out from reference TRBV25-1 and TRBJ1-6, the complete variable domain reads EADIYQTPRYLVIGTGKKITLECSQTMGHDKMYWYQQDPGMELHLIHYSYGVNSTEKGDLSSESTVSRIRTEHFPLTLESARPSHTSQYLCASSEAGTRNSPLHFGNGTRLTVT.

The chain is built from TRBV7-6 and TRBJ2-1; 8 bases are shared with TRBD2. With 2 bases clipped from V and 8 bases from J, the junction kept 8 bases outside the gene matches. This CDR3 has 15 residues. Germline V lookup: CDR1 SGHVS, CDR2 FNYEAQ. Written as DNA, the CDR3 is TGTGCCAGCAGCTTAAGAGCGGGGGTAGGCTATGAGCAGTTCTTC. It is translated as CASSLRAGVGYEQFF.

This clonotype was detected ten times or more. The V call is TRBV9, the J call TRBJ2-1; TRBD1 matches at 7 bases. The length of the CDR3 is 15 residues. V dropped 3 bases and J dropped 4; count of bases not matched to a gene: 7. Germline values: CDR1 SGDLS, CDR2 YYNGEE. The CDR3 region is CASSGQGEGYNEQFF. DNA of the CDR3: TGTGCCAGCAGCGGACAGGGCGAAGGATACAATGAGCAGTTCTTC.

The chain carries TRBV6-1 and TRBJ2-4; TRBD1 matches 11 bases. The CDR3 is 15 residues long. The germline CDR1 and CDR2 sequences are MNHNS and SASEGT. V shed 6 bases, J shed 8 bases, and the junction held 9 bases outside the gene matches. CDR3 bases: TGTGCCAGCAGCACCGGGACAGGGGGTCCTGACATTCAGTACTTC. Encoded protein: CASSTGTGGPDIQYF.

The table lists this clonotype with many counts. This sequence joins TRBV20-1 and TRBJ2-1, with D hard to call. Per the germline V gene, CDR1 is DFQATT and CDR2 is SNEGSKA (reference sequence). V was shortened by 5 bases and J by 10 bases, with 9 bases between the two germline ends. The CDR3 runs to 10 residues. This CDR3 is CSASTTEQFF. The CDR3, as DNA: TGCAGTGCTTCTACTACCGAGCAGTTCTTC.

This clonotype was detected many times. This chain joins TRBV7-8 and TRBJ2-5; 14 bases are a match to TRBD2. Germline V lookup: CDR1 SGHVS, CDR2 FQNEAQ. The CDR3 covers 18 residues. After removal of 4 bases from V and 2 bases from J, the junction contained 9 bases not matched to a gene. The CDR3 region is CASSSRTSGRTLQETQYF. CDR3 sequence (DNA): TGTGCCAGCAGCTCTCGGACTAGCGGGAGGACTCTTCAAGAGACCCAGTACTTC.

V and J are TRBV4-2 and TRBJ2-2, with TRBD2 matching over 14 bases. The germline V gene encodes CDR1 LGHNA and CDR2 YNFKEQ. This CDR3 is built from 17 residues. V shed 4 bases, J shed 5 bases, and the junction held 6 bases outside the gene matches. In DNA form, the CDR3 reads TGTGCCAGCAGCCCCGGGACTAGCGGGAGTGGAACCGGGGAGCTGTTTTTT. Its protein product is CASSPGTSGSGTGELFF.

This clonotype was recorded at least ten times. V is TRBV24-1 and J is TRBJ2-1; a possible D gene is TRBD2 (6 bases). This CDR3 spans 12 amino acids. V dropped 9 bases and J dropped 10 bases, with 15 bases sitting between them. CDR1 and CDR2 from the germline V gene are KGHDR and SFDVKD. DNA of the CDR3: TGTGCCACCCAGTGGGTCGGGAGCGAGCAGTTCTTC. It translates to CATQWVGSEQFF.

This clonotype has ten or more counts. V gene TRBV18 combines with J gene TRBJ2-1, with 10 nucleotides matching TRBD2. With V trimmed by 3 bases and J by 3 bases, 5 bases remained unmatched. Germline V lookup: CDR1 KGHSH, CDR2 LQKENI. CDR3 size: 16 residues. CDR3 sequence: CASSPSLAGVYNEQFF. Written as DNA, the CDR3 is TGTGCCAGCTCACCTTCTCTAGCGGGAGTCTACAATGAGCAGTTCTTC.

This clonotype was observed many times. The V call is TRBV3-1, the J call TRBJ1-3; no clear D. V gave up 2 bases and J gave up 0 bases, with 8 bases separating them. The CDR3 is 15 amino acids. The germline V gene has CDR1 LGHDT and CDR2 YNNKEL (reference sequence). The chain's CDR3 is CASSQQRHSGNTIYF. The CDR3 nucleotides read TGTGCCAGCAGCCAACAGCGGCACTCTGGAAACACCATATATTTT.

Many counts were recorded for this clonotype. J is TRBJ2-4 and V is TRBV2; TRBD1 matches 12 bases. V was clipped by 7 bases and J by 2 bases; unmatched bases: 6. This CDR3 region has 16 residues. Germline CDR1 SNHLY, CDR2 FYNNEI. CDR3 sequence (DNA): TGTGCCAGCATGGACGGGACAGGGGGCACCAAAAACATTCAGTACTTC. It encodes CASMDGTGGTKNIQYF.

This clonotype has ten or more counts. The chain uses TRBV28 and TRBJ2-6, with D maybe TRBD1 (5 bases). The CDR3 is 16 residues long. V lost 7 bases and J lost 2, with 15 bases in between. The germline gives CDR1 MDHEN, CDR2 SYDVKM. The CDR3 DNA reads as TGTGCCAGCACTCGAGTCGGCAGGGCTGGGGCCAACGTCCTGACTTTC. It translates to CASTRVGRAGANVLTF.

This sequence joins TRBV9 and TRBJ2-7; 14 bases are a match to TRBD2. The germline V gene encodes CDR1 SGDLS and CDR2 YYNGEE. Losses at the gene ends were 3 bases for V and 9 bases for J; bases not matched to a gene: 5. The CDR3 length is 14 residues. The CDR3 DNA sequence: TGTGCCAGCAGCGCGGCGGGACTAGCGGGAGTGCAGTACTTC. Encoded protein: CASSAAGLAGVQYF.

The chain links TRBV14 to TRBJ1-1, with D perhaps TRBD1 (5 bases). The V gene's germline CDR1 is SGHDN and CDR2 FVKESK. The CDR3 covers 15 residues. Trimming shortened V by 0 bases and J by 6 bases, and 14 bases separated the two germline ends. CDR3 nucleotide sequence: TGTGCCAGCAGCCAAGACCCCCCAGGGATAGCTGAAGCTTTCTTT. Its translation: CASSQDPPGIAEAFF. Supplemented by reference TRBV14 and TRBJ1-1, the full variable domain reads EAGVTQFPSHSVIEKGQTVTLRCDPISGHDNLYWYRRVMGKEIKFLLHFVKESKQDESGMPNNRFLAERTGGTYSTLKVQPAELEDSGVYFCASSQDPPGIAEAFFGQGTRLTVV.

This clonotype occurred many times. The chain joins TRBV7-2 to TRBJ2-1; 7 bases match TRBD2. Trimming cost V 5 bases and J 9 bases; bases outside gene matches: 7. This CDR3 comprises 13 residues. CDR1 SGHTA and CDR2 FQGNSA come from the germline V gene. The CDR3 coding sequence is TGTGCCAGCAGCCCCTTTGGGGGGGTTGAGCAGTTCTTC. Translating gives CASSPFGGVEQFF.

This clonotype was detected ten times or more. The V gene is TRBV7-2, the J gene TRBJ1-3, with D uncertain. V was pared by 5 bases and J by 6 bases, with 11 bases between. CDR1 SGHTA and CDR2 FQGNSA come from the germline V gene. The CDR3 length is 13 residues. The CDR3 loop is CASSTPRLNTIYF. In DNA, the CDR3 is TGTGCCAGCAGCACGCCGCGACTAAACACCATATATTTT.

This clonotype was recorded many times. This rearrangement joins TRBV20-1 to TRBJ2-5, with TRBD2 identical over 10 bases. Germline CDR1 is DFQATT and CDR2 is SNEGSKA (reference sequence). The J segment lost 4 bases and the V segment lost 0 bases, leaving 5 bases of the junction unmatched. The CDR3 runs 15 residues. CDR3 in amino acids: CSARDRGTSVETQYF. CDR3 DNA: TGCAGTGCTAGAGATCGAGGGACTAGCGTAGAGACCCAGTACTTC.

About this clonotype: A read error may be the cause here, since a much bigger clone is one base away. The V call is TRBV6-2 or TRBV6-3, the J call TRBJ2-7; D unresolved. The CDR3 contains 19 residues. The V end lost 0 bases, the J end lost 3 bases, and 24 bases lay between the germline ends. Looked up from germline, CDR1 is MNHEY and CDR2 is SVGEGT. CDR3: CASSYSWWRDTGRLYEQYF. The CDR3 coding sequence is TGTGCCAGCAGTTACTCGTGGTGGCGAGACACCGGAAGGCTCTACGAGCAGTACTTC.

This rearrangement joins TRBV29-1 to TRBJ2-5; 12 nucleotides align to TRBD2. The CDR3 is 19 residues long. Per germline, CDR1 SQVTM and CDR2 ANQGSEA. V lost 4 bases, J lost 3 bases, and 18 bases stayed unmatched. The chain's CDR3 is CSVVGVKTSGSRVEETQYF. The CDR3, as DNA: TGCAGCGTTGTTGGTGTTAAGACTAGCGGGAGTAGGGTAGAAGAGACCCAGTACTTC.

This clonotype was recorded many times. The rearrangement joins TRBV13 to TRBJ2-1; 7 bases are shared with TRBD2. V shed 1 base and J 3 bases; nucleotides not matched to a gene: 9. Germline V gives CDR1 PRHDT, CDR2 FYEKMQ (reference sequence). This CDR3 comprises 17 residues. DNA of the CDR3: TGTGCCAGCAGCTTAGAACCCAGCGGGACCGACTACAATGAGCAGTTCTTC. Protein: CASSLEPSGTDYNEQFF. Full variable domain (remainder filled in from reference TRBV13 and TRBJ2-1): AAGVIQSPRHLIKEKRETATLKCYPIPRHDTVYWYQQGPGQDPQFLISFYEKMQSDKGSIPDRFSAQQFSDYHSELNMSSLELGDSALYFCASSLEPSGTDYNEQFFGPGTRLTVL.

This clonotype appeared many times. This sequence joins TRBV20-1 and TRBJ2-5; D is possibly TRBD2 (6 bases). There are 13 residues in the CDR3. Germline V gives CDR1 DFQATT, CDR2 SNEGSKA (reference sequence). The CDR3 nucleotides read TGCAAGCCCGGGGAGGCCGGACAAGAGACCCAGTACTTC. Its translation is CKPGEAGQETQYF.